This is a list of T cell receptor beta chains from one sample in a study of shared clonotypes between healthy human individuals. Data came from immunoSEQ multiplex PCR; TCRdb stores just in-frame clones and leaves some out. In the table there are 2 million to 2.5 million clones, around 95% of which are singletons. Sequenced material: naive CD4+ T cells sorted from blood. All receptors come from a man aged 18-30 years in good health. Each CDR3 is given with its conserved first and last residue. The D gene is left open where the match is weak. The size entry is marked missing in some rows and otherwise reads once, few, many or a size class.

d_call j_call clone_size v_call cdr3_nt cdr3_aa
TRBD1 TRBJ1-5 - TRBV30 TGTGCCTGGAGACAGGGGAAGGGCAATCAGCCCCAGCATTTT CAWRQGKGNQPQHF
- TRBJ1-2 few TRBV5-4 TGTGCCAGCAGGTACGAGAGTCCCACTACCGGCTACACCTTC CASRYESPTTGYTF
- TRBJ1-4 - TRBV5-8 TGTGCCAGCAGCACAGGGAGGGGACCTAATGAAAAACTGTTTTTT CASSTGRGPNEKLFF
- TRBJ2-3 once TRBV6-5 TGTGCCAGCAGTTACGTGGGAGATACGCAGTATTTT CASSYVGDTQYF
TRBD2 TRBJ2-7 - TRBV6-1 TGTGCCAGCAGTGAAGCTAGCGGGAGGAGAAGGGACTACGAGCAGTACTTC CASSEASGRRRDYEQYF
TRBD1 TRBJ1-2 - TRBV7-8 TGTGCCAGCAGCTTGACAGGGCCAGATGGCTACACCTTC CASSLTGPDGYTF
- TRBJ1-1 - TRBV7-2 TGTGCCAGCAGCTCAACCGGGACGATACCGAACACTGAAGCTTTCTTT CASSSTGTIPNTEAFF
- TRBJ2-5 - TRBV11-2 TGTGCCAGCAGCTTAGATAGGGCAGGGCGGCAAGAGACCCAGTACTTC CASSLDRAGRQETQYF
TRBD2 TRBJ2-7 - TRBV7-2 TGTGCCAGCAGCTCACAGACTAGCGGGAGGGATGAGCAGTACTTC CASSSQTSGRDEQYF
- TRBJ1-4 - TRBV2 TGTGCCAGCAGAAATACAGGGATGCCTGCAACTAATGAAAAACTGTTTTTT CASRNTGMPATNEKLFF
- TRBJ1-6 - TRBV18 TGTGCCAGCTCACCCCAGGGTTATAATTCACCCCTCCACTTT CASSPQGYNSPLHF
TRBD2 TRBJ2-3 - TRBV15 TGTGCCACCAGCAGGCGGGGGGGCGGCACAGATACGCAGTATTTT CATSRRGGGTDTQYF
TRBD2 TRBJ2-3 - TRBV27 TGTGCCAGCAGTCCCGCCGGGACTACATCCCCTTTGAGCACAGATACGCAGTATTTT CASSPAGTTSPLSTDTQYF
TRBD2 TRBJ2-3 - TRBV7-6 TGTGCCAGCAGCTTAGGTCAGCGGGGGGGCTCAGATACGCAGTATTTT CASSLGQRGGSDTQYF
TRBD1 TRBJ2-7 - TRBV5-6 TGTGCCAGCAGCTTGGGACAGGGACCCTACGAGCAGTACTTC CASSLGQGPYEQYF
- TRBJ1-6 - TRBV4-1 TGCGCCAGCAGCCAAGCTGGACGGACCCTCCACTTT CASSQAGRTLHF